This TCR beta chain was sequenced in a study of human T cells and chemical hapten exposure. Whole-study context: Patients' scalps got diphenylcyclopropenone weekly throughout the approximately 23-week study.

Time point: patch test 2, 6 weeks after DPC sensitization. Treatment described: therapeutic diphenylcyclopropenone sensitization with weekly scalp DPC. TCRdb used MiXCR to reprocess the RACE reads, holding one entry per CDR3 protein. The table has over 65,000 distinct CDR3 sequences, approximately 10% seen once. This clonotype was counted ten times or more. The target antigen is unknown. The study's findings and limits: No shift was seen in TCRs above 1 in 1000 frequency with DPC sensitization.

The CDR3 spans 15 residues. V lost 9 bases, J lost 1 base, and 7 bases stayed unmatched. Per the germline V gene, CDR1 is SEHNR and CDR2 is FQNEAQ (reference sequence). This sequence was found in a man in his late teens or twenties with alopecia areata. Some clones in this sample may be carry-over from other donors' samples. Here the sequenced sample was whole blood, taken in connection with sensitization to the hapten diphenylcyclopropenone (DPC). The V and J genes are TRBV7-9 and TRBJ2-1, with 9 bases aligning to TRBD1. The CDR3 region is CASSAGTGSYNEQFF. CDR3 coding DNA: TGTGCCAGTTCCGCCGGGACAGGGTCCTACAATGAGCAGTTCTTC.